The 5 T cell receptor beta chains given below trace back to one sample, sequenced in a study of long-term antiretroviral therapy in people with HIV. At survey level, the immunoSEQ assay was run in its v3.0 version. The table came from immunoSEQ multiplex PCR; TCRdb's copy has only in-frame clones and leaves some out. The sample has about 28,000 clones, about 90% seen once; the top ten hold 3.6%. The sequencing here drew on unsorted PBMCs, taken 1.8 years after starting antiretroviral therapy. These receptors came from a young woman with HIV.

The rearrangement uses TRBV9 and TRBJ2-3, with D unclear. V was cut by 5 bases and J by 4 bases, with 8 bases left in between. Germline values: CDR1 SGDLS, CDR2 YYNGEE. The CDR3 totals 12 residues. CDR3 sequence reads: CASSFRSDTQYF. The CDR3 bases are TGTGCCAGCAGTTTCCGGTCAGATACGCAGTATTTT.

The V gene is TRBV7-9, the J gene TRBJ2-3; perhaps TRBD1 as D (5 bases). This CDR3 comprises 14 residues. Germline values: CDR1 SEHNR, CDR2 FQNEAQ (reference sequence). The V end was cut by 3 bases, the J end by 5 bases, with 12 bases between. The CDR3 protein is CASSLGRARDTQYF. The CDR3 region has the DNA TGTGCCAGCAGCTTGGGCAGGGCTAGAGATACGCAGTATTTT.

The chain joins TRBV5-1 to TRBJ2-7, with D uncertain. The CDR3 loop spans 14 amino acids. Trimming pared 1 base from V and 0 bases from J, leaving 8 bases between. Germline lookup yields CDR1 SGHRS and CDR2 YFSETQ. In DNA form, the CDR3 reads TGCGCCAGCAGCTTGTCGACCGGCTCCTACGAGCAGTACTTC. Protein sequence: CASSLSTGSYEQYF.

This clone was seen just once. The rearrangement uses TRBV6-1 and TRBJ1-1; D remains ambiguous. This CDR3 has 15 amino acids. The germline V gene encodes CDR1 MNHNS and CDR2 SASEGT. With 6 bases removed from V and 3 bases from J, the gap between germline ends came to 17 bases. CDR3 sequence reads: CASSPQGLADTEAFF. In DNA, the CDR3 is TGTGCCAGCAGCCCCCAAGGGTTAGCGGACACTGAAGCTTTCTTT.

The chain recombines TRBV4-3 with TRBJ2-4; 8 positions match TRBD2. Trimming removed 1 base from V and 5 bases from J; junction bases left unmatched: 7. The CDR3 spans 16 residues. Per germline, CDR1 LGHNA and CDR2 YSLEER. This CDR3 reads CASSQGERGYQNIQYF. The DNA of the CDR3 is TGCGCCAGCAGCCAAGGCGAGCGGGGGTACCAAAACATTCAGTACTTC.